Reported below is one TCR beta chain. Antigen specificity is unknown. The CDR3 runs to 12 residues. Germline lookup yields CDR1 SGHKS and CDR2 YYEKEE (reference sequence). Trimming left V 0 bases short and J 8 bases short, with 8 bases between. Survey-level immunoSEQ v3.0 assays were run. Using immunoSEQ multiplex PCR, the repertoire was profiled, and TCRdb retains in-frame clones only, with some absent. Found here are some 17,000 clones, 79% of them singletons; the top ten hold approximately 8.2%. The sample comes from a study of long-term antiretroviral therapy in people with HIV. Study-wide points: HIV repertoires spanned narrower CDR3 length ranges than controls.

The sample consisted of unsorted PBMCs, taken at the start of antiretroviral therapy. The sequence derives from a man younger than 40 with HIV. The chain combines TRBV5-5 with TRBJ2-5; no definite D call. DNA for the CDR3: TGTGCCAGCAGCTTGGGGGCGTACACCCAGTACTTC. It codes for CASSLGAYTQYF.